This is a list of T cell receptor beta chains from one sample in a study of blood T cells in healthy people across ages. Each CDR3 protein gets one entry after TCRdb re-called the 5' RACE reads with MiXCR. This repertoire shows fewer than 650,000 distinct CDR3 sequences, about 26% found once; its top ten account for 3% to 4%. These data are also associated with another study on T cells of mothers and their children.

The material sequenced was blood. The origin of the receptors is a boy aged 2 to 10 in good health. Each CDR3 is given with its conserved first and last residue. D genes are given only for firm matches. Expanded clones are given a class, and other clones once, few, many or no size at all.

size	D	V	length	J	CDR3	DNA
NA	NA	TRBV4-1	13	TRBJ1-2	CASSHPGGLLSTF	TGCGCCAGCAGCCATCCCGGGGGACTTCTGAGCACCTTC
NA	TRBD1	TRBV20-1	15	TRBJ1-5	CSAAPGQQLNQPQHF	TGCAGTGCTGCTCCGGGACAGCAATTAAATCAGCCCCAGCATTTT
NA	NA	TRBV5-1	13	TRBJ2-1	CASSLGEHYEQFF	TGCGCCAGCAGCTTGGGGGAGCATTATGAGCAGTTCTTC
NA	NA	TRBV6-8	18	TRBJ1-6	CASSYAHRPSSYNSPLHF	TGTGCCAGCAGTTACGCTCACCGACCGAGCTCCTATAATTCACCCCTCCACTTT
NA	TRBD2	TRBV11-2	13	TRBJ2-5	CASSFGLVETQYF	TGTGCCAGCAGCTTTGGACTAGTCGAGACCCAGTACTTC
few	NA	TRBV12-3/TRBV12-4	16	TRBJ1-1	CASSFGAGPMNTEAFF	TGTGCCAGCAGTTTTGGGGCGGGGCCTATGAACACTGAAGCTTTCTTT
few	NA	TRBV9	14	TRBJ2-3	CASSVASAWDTQYF	TGTGCCAGCAGCGTGGCCTCCGCCTGGGATACGCAGTATTTT
few	TRBD2	TRBV30	14	TRBJ2-1	CAWSVLAGENEQFF	TGTGCCTGGAGTGTACTAGCGGGGGAAAATGAGCAGTTCTTC
few	TRBD1	TRBV3-1	16	TRBJ2-1	CASSQGGPNRGNEQFF	TGTGCCAGCAGCCAAGGAGGGCCAAACAGGGGAAATGAGCAGTTCTTC
few	NA	TRBV20-1	13	TRBJ2-2	CSATNRVDGELFF	TGCAGTGCTACTAACAGGGTGGACGGGGAGCTGTTTTTT
NA	NA	TRBV29-1	15	TRBJ2-1	CSAALADDYPNEQFF	TGCAGCGCGGCCCTAGCAGACGACTACCCCAATGAGCAGTTCTTC
NA	NA	TRBV10-2	12	TRBJ2-5	CASSEMRETQYF	TGCGCCAGCAGTGAGATGAGAGAGACCCAGTACTTC
few	NA	TRBV12-5	13	TRBJ2-5	CASGTSHDGTQYF	TGTGCTAGTGGAACTAGCCACGACGGGACCCAGTACTTC
NA	TRBD2	TRBV20-1	15	TRBJ2-1	CSAAGLAGGDGEQFF	TGCAGTGCCGCCGGACTAGCGGGGGGGGATGGTGAGCAGTTCTTC
NA	TRBD2	TRBV7-9	12	TRBJ2-7	CAYGTSAYEQYF	TGTGCATATGGGACTAGCGCCTACGAGCAGTACTTC
few	TRBD1	TRBV20-1	13	TRBJ1-2	CSATTGGFYGYTF	TGCAGTGCCACGACAGGGGGGTTCTATGGCTACACCTTC
NA	NA	TRBV2	14	TRBJ2-7	CASRVVGSSYEQYF	TGTGCCAGCAGGGTGGTGGGGAGCTCCTACGAGCAGTACTTC
few	NA	TRBV19	14	TRBJ1-2	CASSSDNARPGYTF	TGTGCCAGTAGTAGTGACAACGCCAGGCCTGGCTACACCTTC
few	TRBD1	TRBV5-5	14	TRBJ1-4	CASRYGTGNEKLFF	TGTGCCAGCAGGTACGGGACAGGGAATGAAAAACTGTTTTTT
NA	NA	TRBV2	12	TRBJ2-5	CASGPIQETQYF	TGTGCCAGCGGACCCATACAAGAGACCCAGTACTTC
NA	NA	TRBV3-1	15	TRBJ2-7	CASSQDPIRGYEQYF	TGTGCCAGCAGCCAAGATCCCATCCGAGGGTACGAGCAGTACTTC
NA	TRBD2	TRBV7-9	15	TRBJ2-5	CANGQGTSGRETQYF	TGTGCCAACGGTCAGGGGACTAGCGGGAGGGAGACCCAGTACTTC
NA	NA	TRBV27	11	TRBJ2-7	CASQTGTEQYF	TGTGCCAGCCAAACGGGAACCGAGCAGTACTTC
NA	NA	TRBV6-5	14	TRBJ2-5	CASSYSIVERAQYF	TGTGCCAGCAGTTACTCGATAGTTGAGAGGGCCCAGTACTTC
few	NA	TRBV30	15	TRBJ2-7	CAWSPKRGPAGEQYF	TGTGCCTGGAGTCCGAAACGGGGGCCCGCGGGGGAGCAGTACTTC
NA	NA	TRBV20-1	11	TRBJ2-5	CSPTRGETQYF	TGCAGTCCTACCCGGGGAGAGACCCAGTACTTC
NA	NA	TRBV5-1	18	TRBJ2-6	CASSLAGNAYSGANVLTF	TGCGCCAGCAGCTTGGCTGGCAACGCCTACTCTGGGGCCAACGTCCTGACTTTC
NA	NA	TRBV5-6	13	TRBJ1-2	CASQSASNYGYTF	TGTGCCAGCCAATCGGCCTCTAACTATGGCTACACCTTC
few	NA	TRBV20-1	12	TRBJ2-7	CSARGLGYEQYF	TGCAGTGCTAGAGGGTTGGGCTACGAGCAGTACTTC
few	TRBD2	TRBV12-3/TRBV12-4	14	TRBJ2-7	CASSPAGIHYEQYF	TGTGCCAGCAGCCCAGCGGGGATACACTACGAGCAGTACTTC
few	NA	TRBV12-3/TRBV12-4	14	TRBJ1-6	CASSLIAVNSPLHF	TGTGCCAGCAGTTTAATTGCCGTCAATTCACCCCTCCACTTT
many	NA	TRBV6-1	14	TRBJ2-5	CASTEGLDEETQYF	TGTGCCAGCACCGAAGGCCTGGATGAAGAGACCCAGTACTTC
few	NA	TRBV20-1	15	TRBJ2-5	CSARDSRTDQETQYF	TGCAGTGCTAGAGATTCGAGGACAGACCAAGAGACCCAGTACTTC
few	TRBD1	TRBV28	15	TRBJ2-7	CASSLQGQGVDEQYF	TGTGCCAGCAGCCTACAGGGACAGGGGGTAGACGAGCAGTACTTC
few	TRBD2	TRBV12-3/TRBV12-4	14	TRBJ2-1	CASSPSGRRAEQFF	TGTGCCAGCAGTCCGAGCGGGAGGAGGGCTGAGCAGTTCTTC
few	NA	TRBV29-1	11	TRBJ1-4	CSGASREKLFF	TGCAGCGGGGCCTCGCGGGAGAAACTGTTTTTT
NA	NA	TRBV10-3	13	TRBJ2-2	CAISGQGGGELFF	TGTGCCATCAGTGGACAGGGAGGCGGGGAGCTGTTTTTT
NA	NA	TRBV10-3	15	TRBJ2-1	CAIGGYAGPNNEQFF	TGTGCCATCGGGGGTTATGCGGGGCCGAACAATGAGCAGTTCTTC
few	NA	TRBV9	16	TRBJ2-1	CASSVMGASSYNEQFF	TGTGCCAGCAGCGTGATGGGGGCTAGCTCCTACAATGAGCAGTTCTTC
few	NA	TRBV10-3	13	TRBJ1-6	CAISESTEAPLHF	TGTGCCATCAGTGAGTCGACGGAGGCACCCCTCCACTTT
NA	TRBD1	TRBV9	16	TRBJ2-3	CASSVTPGGASDTQYF	TGTGCCAGCAGCGTCACCCCAGGGGGCGCATCAGATACGCAGTATTTT
NA	NA	TRBV29-1	15	TRBJ1-2	CSVEDKMDSNYGYTF	TGCAGCGTTGAAGATAAGATGGACAGTAACTATGGCTACACCTTC
NA	TRBD2	TRBV12-3/TRBV12-4	17	TRBJ2-5	CASSGGSGSAPHIPQYF	TGTGCCAGCAGTGGGGGTAGCGGGAGCGCCCCCCACATTCCCCAGTACTTC
NA	TRBD2	TRBV20-1	14	TRBJ2-1	CSARDASTSGKQFF	TGCAGTGCTAGAGATGCGTCAACTAGCGGAAAGCAGTTCTTC
NA	NA	TRBV6-1	15	TRBJ2-2	CASSDSPVGAGELFF	TGTGCCAGCAGTGATTCCCCTGTCGGGGCCGGGGAGCTGTTTTTT
NA	NA	TRBV15	15	TRBJ2-4	CATSRGTSQADIQYF	TGTGCCACCAGCAGAGGTACATCTCAGGCGGACATTCAGTACTTC
NA	TRBD2	TRBV20-1	15	TRBJ2-5	CSAVLAGGRRETQYF	TGCAGTGCTGTCCTAGCGGGGGGGCGGAGGGAGACCCAGTACTTC
few	TRBD2	TRBV27	13	TRBJ2-7	CASSIAGNYEQYF	TGTGCCAGCAGCATAGCGGGGAACTACGAGCAGTACTTC
few	TRBD2	TRBV6-1	18	TRBJ2-7	CASSPTGLAGDTGYEQYF	TGTGCCAGCAGCCCGACAGGCCTAGCGGGAGACACGGGCTACGAGCAGTACTTC
few	NA	TRBV7-2	15	TRBJ1-4	CASSLEAGTNEKLFF	TGTGCCAGCAGCTTAGAAGCAGGAACTAATGAAAAACTGTTTTTT
many	NA	TRBV5-1	13	TRBJ2-1	CASSPGGYNEQFF	TGTGCCAGCAGCCCTGGTGGATACAATGAGCAGTTCTTC
NA	NA	TRBV6-5	11	TRBJ2-7	CASQRGIEQYF	TGTGCCAGCCAAAGGGGCATCGAGCAGTACTTC
NA	TRBD2	TRBV12-3/TRBV12-4	16	TRBJ2-3	CASSPGRLAGADTEYF	TGTGCCAGCAGTCCCGGACGCCTAGCGGGAGCAGATACGGAGTATTTT
few	NA	TRBV3-1	18	TRBJ2-1	CASSQDRFISRRFNEQFF	TGTGCCAGCAGCCAAGATCGGTTCATCTCCCGGCGATTCAATGAGCAGTTCTTC
many	TRBD2	TRBV6-5	13	TRBJ2-1	CASSGRRGPGQFF	TGTGCCAGCAGCGGGAGGAGGGGACCTGGGCAGTTCTTC
NA	TRBD1	TRBV4-3	14	TRBJ1-5	CASSKQGGDQPQHF	TGCGCCAGCAGCAAGCAGGGGGGGGATCAGCCCCAGCATTTT
few	NA	TRBV3-1	15	TRBJ2-6	CASSPWDSGANVLTF	TGTGCCAGCAGCCCCTGGGACTCTGGGGCCAACGTCCTGACTTTC
NA	NA	TRBV27	15	TRBJ1-4	CASSSNSGINEKLLF	TGTGCCAGCAGTTCTAATTCCGGGATCAATGAAAAACTGCTTTTT
NA	TRBD1	TRBV18	14	TRBJ1-5	CASSPGTGIARMNF	TGTGCCAGCTCCCCCGGGACAGGTATTGCCCGGATGAATTTT
NA	NA	TRBV20-1	13	TRBJ2-4	CSARGGMWNIQYF	TGCAGTGCTAGAGGCGGGATGTGGAACATTCAGTACTTC